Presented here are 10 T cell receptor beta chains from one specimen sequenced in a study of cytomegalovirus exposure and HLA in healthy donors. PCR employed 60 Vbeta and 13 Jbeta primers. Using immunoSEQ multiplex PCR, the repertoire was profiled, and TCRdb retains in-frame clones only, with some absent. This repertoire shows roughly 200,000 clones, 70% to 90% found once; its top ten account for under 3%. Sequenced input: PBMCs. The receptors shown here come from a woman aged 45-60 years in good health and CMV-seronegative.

CDR3 nucleotides: TGTGCCAGTAGTATCTTCCGGGACACGAACTATGGCTACACCTTC. Translation gives CASSIFRDTNYGYTF. This chain links TRBV19 with TRBJ1-2, with D perhaps TRBD1 (6 bases). The CDR3 is 15 residues long. V lost 3 bases to trimming and J lost 2 bases, with 13 bases between them. Germline CDR1 and CDR2: LNHDA and SQIVND (reference sequence).

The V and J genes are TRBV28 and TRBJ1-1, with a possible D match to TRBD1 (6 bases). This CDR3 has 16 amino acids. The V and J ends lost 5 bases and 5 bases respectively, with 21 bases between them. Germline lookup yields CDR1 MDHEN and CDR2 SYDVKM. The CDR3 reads CASSPYGQLGKTEAFF. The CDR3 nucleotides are TGTGCCAGCAGTCCATATGGACAGTTAGGGAAGACTGAAGCTTTCTTT.

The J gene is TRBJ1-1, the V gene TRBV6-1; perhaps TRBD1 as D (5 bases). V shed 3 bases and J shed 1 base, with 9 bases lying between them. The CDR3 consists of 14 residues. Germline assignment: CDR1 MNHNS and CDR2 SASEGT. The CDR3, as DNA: TGTGCCAGCAGTGATGGGGGAGGGAACACTGAAGCTTTCTTT. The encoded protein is CASSDGGGNTEAFF.

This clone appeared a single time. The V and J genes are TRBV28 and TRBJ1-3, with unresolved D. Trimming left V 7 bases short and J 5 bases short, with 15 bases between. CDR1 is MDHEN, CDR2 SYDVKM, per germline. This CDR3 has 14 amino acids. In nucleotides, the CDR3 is TGTGCCAGCACCATTGGAGCTAGGAGAAACACCATATATTTT. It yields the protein CASTIGARRNTIYF. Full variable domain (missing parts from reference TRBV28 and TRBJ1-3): DVKVTQSSRYLVKRTGEKVFLECVQDMDHENMFWYRQDPGLGLRLIYFSYDVKMKEKGDIPEGYSVSREKKERFSLILESASTNQTSMYLCASTIGARRNTIYFGEGSWLTVV.

The CDR3 here is CSTRRGYGYTF. The CDR3 nucleotides read TGCAGCACCCGGCGGGGCTATGGCTACACCTTC. The gene calls are TRBV20-1 and TRBJ1-2; unclear D gene. Germline CDR1 reads DFQATT; CDR2 reads SNEGSKA (reference sequence). The CDR3 runs to 11 residues.

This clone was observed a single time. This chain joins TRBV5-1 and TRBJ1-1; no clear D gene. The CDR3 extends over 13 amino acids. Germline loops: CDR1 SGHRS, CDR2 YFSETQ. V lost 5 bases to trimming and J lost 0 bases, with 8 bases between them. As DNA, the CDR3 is TGCGCCAGCAGTCAGAGGATGAACACTGAAGCTTTCTTT. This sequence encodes CASSQRMNTEAFF.

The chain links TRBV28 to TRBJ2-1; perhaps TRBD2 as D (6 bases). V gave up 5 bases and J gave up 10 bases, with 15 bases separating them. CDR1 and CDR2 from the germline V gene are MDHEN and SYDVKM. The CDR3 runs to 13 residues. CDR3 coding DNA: TGTGCCAGCAGTGCGGGACTTGTATTAGAGCAGTTCTTC. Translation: CASSAGLVLEQFF.

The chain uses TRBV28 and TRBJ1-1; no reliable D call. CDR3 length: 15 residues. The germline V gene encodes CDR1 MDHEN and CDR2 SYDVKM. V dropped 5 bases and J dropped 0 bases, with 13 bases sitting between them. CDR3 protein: CASSPYGVVNTEAFF. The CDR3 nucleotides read TGTGCCAGCAGTCCATACGGAGTTGTGAACACTGAAGCTTTCTTT. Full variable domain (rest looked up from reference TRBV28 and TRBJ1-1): DVKVTQSSRYLVKRTGEKVFLECVQDMDHENMFWYRQDPGLGLRLIYFSYDVKMKEKGDIPEGYSVSREKKERFSLILESASTNQTSMYLCASSPYGVVNTEAFFGQGTRLTVV.

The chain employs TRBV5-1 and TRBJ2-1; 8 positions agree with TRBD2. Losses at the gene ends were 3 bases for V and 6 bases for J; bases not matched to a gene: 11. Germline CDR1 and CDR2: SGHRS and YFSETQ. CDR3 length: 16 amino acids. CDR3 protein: CASSYRGAGGSNEQFF. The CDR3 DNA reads TGCGCCAGCAGCTACCGGGGTGCGGGAGGTTCCAATGAGCAGTTCTTC.

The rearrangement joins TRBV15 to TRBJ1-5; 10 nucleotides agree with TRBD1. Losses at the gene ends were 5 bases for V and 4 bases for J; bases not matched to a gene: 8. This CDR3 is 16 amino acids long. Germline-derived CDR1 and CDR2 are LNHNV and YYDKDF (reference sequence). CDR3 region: CATSRRTGGSNQPQHF. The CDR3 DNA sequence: TGTGCCACCAGCCGGAGGACAGGGGGTTCAAATCAGCCCCAGCATTTT.